Listed here is a single T cell receptor beta chain. It lacks a known antigen. No much larger clone is present one base from it, and per-base qualities are unavailable. These data come from a study of cytomegalovirus exposure and HLA in healthy donors listed by TCRdb under 2017. Concerning the study at large: In an earlier analysis of under 600 of the donors, 276 Gb of sequence data and approximately 120 million unique TCR beta sequences from about 179 million T cells were reported. Using immunosequencing, the study profiled T cell repertoires from about 620 subjects and related those repertoires to cytomegalovirus serostatus. Typing coverage differed by locus: A, B, C, DRB1 and DQB1 were typed in roughly 620-630 donors, DQA1 in 522, DPA1 in nearly 610, and DPB1 in around 490. The later analysis used no new phenotypic data to find candidate immune exposures, relying instead on TCR beta sequences and their occurrence across donors. Among the roughly 400 genotyped donors, around 81% belonged to the genetic ancestry cluster associated with self-reported Caucasian donors. Alongside the repertoire data, information on donor age, sex, ethnicity and CMV serostatus was compiled. The study was designed to test whether signatures of past pathogen exposure could be identified by cataloging public T cell receptors. Among about 360 genotyped donors of the cohort, an average of approximately 230,000 unique TCR beta nucleotide sequences were sequenced per donor, roughly a sixth of them non-productive. In a later genetic analysis, genome-wide SNP genotypes for about three fifths of the 666 donors were used, and that subset was treated as a discovery cohort. A separate validation cohort of about 110 different subjects was used in addition to the approximately 640-subject first cohort. About 300 gigabases of sequencing data and tens of millions of unique TCR sequences were included in an early release covering under 650 HLA-typed donors. In an earlier analysis of 500 to 650 of the donors, high-throughput TCR beta sequencing was used to judge whether each TCR beta V gene segment behaved as functional or pseudogenic. HLA typing included class I and class II loci at four-digit resolution. High-throughput TCR immunosequencing, statistical association of individual TCRs with disease status, and machine learning were combined to predict cytomegalovirus infection status. Roughly 5 DR-DQ haplotypes were treated as single units for association and clustering because of strong linkage in the cohort. A later analysis re-examined previously published TCR beta repertoires from more than 550 donors and added high-resolution HLA genotyping to investigate patterns of TCR occurrence. All discovery cohort repertoires had been generated using a single sequencing platform. General findings and caveats noted by the study authors: According to a later analysis, TCR association rates differed among HLA loci, with DRB1 alleles showing the most associated TCRs and HLA-C alleles showing the fewest. An association between a missense DCLRE1C variant and V-gene and J-gene trimming of TCR beta chains was found in a later genetic analysis and replicated in an independent cohort. A further reported finding was that TCR beta sequences accurately predicted the HLA-A and HLA-B alleles for most subjects in the first cohort. Correlated functional status among segregating V segments might be attributable to linkage disequilibrium, but an unknown experimental factor could not be ruled out. A later analysis reported that several top co-occurrence clusters appeared linked to parvovirus B19, influenza, CMV and Epstein-Barr virus. Strong co-occurrence of HLA alleles, especially DR and DQ, made assigning TCR associations to individual alleles difficult. Specific HLA alleles were associated with 15,000 to 20,000 TCR beta sequences at a false discovery rate of 0.05 in a later analysis. The only immune exposure information available for the cohort was CMV serostatus. According to the authors, the approach could potentially be generalized to other disease states and immunological phenotypes. A later analysis found that most CMV-associated TCR beta chains appeared HLA-restricted, with HLA associations seemingly driven largely by CMV exposure. In an earlier analysis of approximately 590 of the donors, most TCR beta V segments appeared in productive rearrangements about 87% or about 30% of the time, broadly matching IMGT annotations. In this cohort, only TCR beta chains were sequenced, and detectable features were limited by the absence of alpha or paired-chain data. A cluster of highly shared sequence variants was judged likely to be a technical artifact of the sequencing pipeline. In the study, some 180 TCR beta chains were listed as associated with cytomegalovirus. In both the original and validation cohorts, the classifier was reported to diagnose cytomegalovirus status with high specificity and sensitivity. HLA typing was unavailable for some donors at each locus, so association tests used only the typed subset. According to a later genetic analysis, donors in an Asian-associated ancestry cluster had fewer N-insertions in productive TCRs than the approximately 610-donor mean. A later analysis found that HLA-associated TCR beta chains were more clonally expanded and had lower generation probabilities than equally common non-associated chains. Most TCR sequences were seen in very few donors, while some public TCRs were found in many individuals. Some IMGT-functional V segments, including TRBV6-2 and TRBV6-3, could not be distinguished by the 87-base-pair reads and were therefore excluded. The earlier analysis of a few hundred of the donors excluded approximately 15 rarely observed V segments, including chromosome 9 orphons, because counts were too low. Roughly uniform sequencing depth across donors was assumed in presence/absence analyses, although this assumption may not hold. A few of the identified cytomegalovirus-associated TCR beta chains were confirmed in vitro to be specific for cytomegalovirus antigens.

The cohort was made up of 500 to 800 healthy bone marrow donors. Cohort members were all nominally healthy when sampled, although unrecorded immune exposures were likely present. The donor tested CMV seropositive and was one of the 289 seropositive cohort members. A peripheral blood sample was collected from each donor, and TCR beta sequencing was performed on peripheral blood mononuclear cells. Genomic DNA was extracted from the blood cell samples with the Qiagen DNeasy Blood Extraction Kit. The library was produced with the immunoSEQ multiplex PCR assay. For the multiplex PCR, a mixture combining 60 forward primers for TCR Vbeta segments and 13 reverse primers for TCR Jbeta segments was used. The CDR3 region of rearranged TCR beta genes was amplified from genomic DNA by a multiplex PCR assay. On the Illumina HiSeq System, the amplified TCR beta libraries were sequenced as 87-base-pair reads. The source study handled its data this way. Across the 640 or so repertoires, a later analysis counted 80 million or so unique TCR beta chains, 9 million to 14 million of which were shared by at least two donors. Raw reads were error-corrected and collapsed into unique sequences by a nearest-neighbor algorithm in which closely related sequences were merged to remove PCR and sequencing errors. V, D and J gene segments were assigned by aligning CDR3 sequences to IMGT reference sequences. For a sequence to be retained, a match of at least six nucleotides to both a V gene segment and a J gene segment was required. Rearrangements were classified as productive when the CDR3 lacked stop codons and remained in frame with V and J, and all other rearrangements were classified as non-productive. CDR3 was defined by IMGT convention, running from the second conserved V-encoded cysteine to the conserved J-encoded phenylalanine. In an earlier analysis of 550 to 650 of the donors, sequences lacking an unambiguous match to a single V gene segment were excluded. An earlier analysis of around 600 of the donors classified V segments as functional when productive rearrangements were above 56.7% and as segregating when the standard deviation between donors was above 5%. A statistical classification framework was developed to diagnose cytomegalovirus status using the catalog of TCR beta chain sequences. A later analysis assigned V and J genes by comparing TCR nucleotide sequences with IMGT/GENE-DB human TR gene sequences. Using the TCRdist pipeline, a later analysis assigned CDR3 sequences along with most-parsimonious VDJ recombination scenarios. In a later analysis, each TCR beta chain was defined by its CDR3 amino acid sequence together with its V-gene family, and reads without a unique V-gene family were excluded. As a way to deal with suspected cross-contamination and a sequencing artifact, a later analysis dropped roughly 600 nucleotide sequences that were highly shared and had low generation probability. A later analysis calculated a clonal expansion index for each public chain from normalized within-repertoire ranks of inferred template counts. A later analysis computed generation probabilities with a VDJ recombination model fitted to out-of-frame rearrangements, and checked the results against IGoR. Hypergeometric tests were used in a later analysis to score TCR-TCR, TCR-HLA and TCR-CMV co-occurrence, with a repertoire-size bias correction applied to the TCR pairs. To estimate false discovery rates, a later analysis permuted the HLA or CMV assignments 20 times. In a later analysis, co-occurring TCRs were grouped using DBSCAN, with TCRdist sequence similarity added in when clustering inside HLA-allele-positive subsets. Repertoires with fewer than 30,000 or more than 120,000 public chains were left out of co-occurrence clustering, as were a few repertoires with anomalous nucleotide sharing. TCRdb obtained this table from immuneACCESS and retained in-frame rearrangements with V and J assigned. These tables miss some clones; where compared with another copy, unresolved V genes account for less than half of the shortfall, and the remainder is unexplained. That table supplies the V and J calls and clone size; D and trimming were determined from the DNA. The sample table holds about 210,000 clones, of which 82% were seen once. Roughly 6% of the sample is taken by the ten largest.

CDR1 MDHEN and CDR2 SYDVKM are derived from the germline V gene. Including cysteine and phenylalanine, the CDR3 has 13 amino acids. Only the CDR3 DNA is retained, 39 bases long and in frame from the first base. At the junction V is shortened by 6 bases and J by 5 bases; bases outside the gene matches: 6. The sample comprised PBMCs. This TCR came from a man between 35 and 55 years old in good health and CMV-seropositive. In this chain, TRBV28 is recombined with TRBJ1-1; the central 7 bases match TRBD1. CDR3 sequence: CASRGTARTEAFF. Read as DNA, the sequence is TGTGCCAGCAGGGGGACAGCTCGGACTGAAGCTTTCTTT.